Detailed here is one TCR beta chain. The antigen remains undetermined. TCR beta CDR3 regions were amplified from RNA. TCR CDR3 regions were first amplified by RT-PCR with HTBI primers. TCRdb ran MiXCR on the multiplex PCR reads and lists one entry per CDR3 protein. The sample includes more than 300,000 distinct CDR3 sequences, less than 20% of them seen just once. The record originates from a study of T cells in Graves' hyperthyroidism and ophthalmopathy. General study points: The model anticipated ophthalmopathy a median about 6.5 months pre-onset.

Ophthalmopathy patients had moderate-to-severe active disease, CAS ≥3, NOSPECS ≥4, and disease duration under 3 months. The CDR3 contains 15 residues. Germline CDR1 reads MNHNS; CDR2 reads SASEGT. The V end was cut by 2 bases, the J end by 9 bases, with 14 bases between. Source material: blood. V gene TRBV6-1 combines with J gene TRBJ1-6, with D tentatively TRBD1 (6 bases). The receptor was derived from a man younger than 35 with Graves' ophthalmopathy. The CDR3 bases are TGTGCCAGCAGTGAAATCGCAGGGGAACGTTCACCCCTCCACTTT. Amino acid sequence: CASSEIAGERSPLHF.